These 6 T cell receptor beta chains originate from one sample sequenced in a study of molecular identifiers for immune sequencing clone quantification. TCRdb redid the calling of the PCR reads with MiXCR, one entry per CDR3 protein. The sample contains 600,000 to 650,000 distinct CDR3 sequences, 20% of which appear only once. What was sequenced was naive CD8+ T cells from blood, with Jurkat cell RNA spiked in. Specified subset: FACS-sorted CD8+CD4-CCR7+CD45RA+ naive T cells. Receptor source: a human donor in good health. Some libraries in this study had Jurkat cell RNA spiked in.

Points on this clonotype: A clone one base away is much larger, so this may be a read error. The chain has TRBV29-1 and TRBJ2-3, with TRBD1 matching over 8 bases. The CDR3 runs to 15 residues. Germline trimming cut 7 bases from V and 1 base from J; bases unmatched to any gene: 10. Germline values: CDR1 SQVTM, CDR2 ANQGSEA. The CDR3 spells CSACYPGQGTDTQYF. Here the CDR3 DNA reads TGCAGCGCGTGCTATCCGGGACAGGGCACAGATACGCAGTATTTT.

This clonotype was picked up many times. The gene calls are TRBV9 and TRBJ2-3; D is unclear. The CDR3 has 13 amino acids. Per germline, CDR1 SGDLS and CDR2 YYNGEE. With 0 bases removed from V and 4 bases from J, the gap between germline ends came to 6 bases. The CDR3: CASSVEVSDTQYF. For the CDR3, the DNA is TGTGCCAGCAGCGTAGAAGTCTCAGATACGCAGTATTTT.

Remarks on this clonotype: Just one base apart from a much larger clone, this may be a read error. CDR3 nucleotides: TGCGCCAGCAGCCAAGATCCAGAACGTTATCAGCCCCAGCAGTTT. Translation: CASSQDPERYQPQQF. The chain employs TRBV4-3 and TRBJ1-5; D is unresolved. The CDR3 runs 15 residues. Looked up from germline, CDR1 is LGHNA and CDR2 is YSLEER.

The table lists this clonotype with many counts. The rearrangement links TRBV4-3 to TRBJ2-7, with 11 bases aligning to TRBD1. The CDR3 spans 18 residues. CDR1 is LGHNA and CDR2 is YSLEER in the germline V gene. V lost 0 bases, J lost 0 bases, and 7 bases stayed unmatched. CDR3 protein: CASSQEWTGGVGSYEQYF. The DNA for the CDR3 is TGCGCCAGCAGCCAAGAATGGACAGGGGGCGTCGGCTCCTACGAGCAGTACTTC.

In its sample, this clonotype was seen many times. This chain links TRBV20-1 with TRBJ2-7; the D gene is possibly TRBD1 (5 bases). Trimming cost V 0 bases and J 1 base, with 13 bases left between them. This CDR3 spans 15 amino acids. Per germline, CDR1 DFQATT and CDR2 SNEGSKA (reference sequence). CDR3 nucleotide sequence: TGCAGTGCTAGAGAGCAGGGCGCAGTTTCCTACGAGCAGTACTTC. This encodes CSAREQGAVSYEQYF.

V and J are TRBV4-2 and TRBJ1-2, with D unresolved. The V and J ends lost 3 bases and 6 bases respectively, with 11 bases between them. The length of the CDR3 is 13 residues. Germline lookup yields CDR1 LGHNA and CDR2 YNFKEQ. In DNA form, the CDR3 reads TGTGCCAGCAGCCAGGGTTACGACGATGGCTACACCTTC. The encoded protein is CASSQGYDDGYTF.